These T cell receptor beta chains were read from a single sample in a study of shared clonotypes between healthy human individuals. Assay used: immunoSEQ multiplex PCR; TCRdb lists only in-frame clones, some missing. This sample has around 200,000 clones, with 85% to 95% found just once. The material sequenced was naive CD4+ T cells sorted from blood. Receptors were obtained from a woman aged 30 to 39 in good health. The CDR3 runs from the conserved cysteine through the conserved F or W. The D gene is left open where the match is weak. Where a row states a size, it is once, few, many or the class of an expanded clone; other rows omit it.

CDR3aa: CASSLPFPSGRMDTQYF
CDR3nt: TGCGCCAGCAGCTTGCCTTTTCCTAGCGGGAGAATGGATACGCAGTATTTT
abundance: NA
j_gene: TRBJ2-3
v_gene: TRBV5-1
d_gene: TRBD2

CDR3aa: CASSFSYPGIGNTIYF
CDR3nt: TGTGCCAGCAGCTTTTCTTACCCCGGGATTGGAAACACCATATATTTT
abundance: NA
j_gene: TRBJ1-3
v_gene: TRBV7-9
d_gene: NA

CDR3aa: CASRTGNTEAFF
CDR3nt: TGTGCCAGCAGGACGGGGAACACTGAAGCTTTCTTT
abundance: NA
j_gene: TRBJ1-1
v_gene: TRBV28
d_gene: NA

CDR3aa: CTSSQDSEAGYRCNNEQFF
CDR3nt: NA
abundance: NA
j_gene: TRBJ2-1
v_gene: TRBV1
d_gene: NA

CDR3aa: CASSLRQGVPMNTEAFF
CDR3nt: TGTGCCAGTAGTTTACGACAGGGGGTCCCAATGAACACTGAAGCTTTCTTT
abundance: NA
j_gene: TRBJ1-1
v_gene: TRBV19
d_gene: TRBD1

CDR3aa: CASDRGGTEAFF
CDR3nt: TGTGCCAGTGACAGGGGTGGCACTGAAGCTTTCTTT
abundance: once
j_gene: TRBJ1-1
v_gene: TRBV6-1
d_gene: TRBD1

CDR3aa: CASSFGANTEAFF
CDR3nt: TGTGCCAGCTCTTTTGGAGCCAACACTGAAGCTTTCTTT
abundance: NA
j_gene: TRBJ1-1
v_gene: TRBV18
d_gene: NA

CDR3aa: CASKLAGIAYGYTF
CDR3nt: TGTGCCAGCAAGTTGGCAGGGATTGCCTATGGCTACACCTTC
abundance: NA
j_gene: TRBJ1-2
v_gene: TRBV5-4
d_gene: NA

CDR3aa: CASSFGLAGLDEQFF
CDR3nt: TGTGCCAGCAGCTTCGGGTTAGCGGGACTCGATGAGCAGTTCTTC
abundance: NA
j_gene: TRBJ2-1
v_gene: TRBV7-2
d_gene: TRBD2

CDR3aa: CASRPVPGQDYEQYF
CDR3nt: TGCGCCAGCAGACCCGTACCGGGACAAGATTACGAGCAGTACTTC
abundance: NA
j_gene: TRBJ2-7
v_gene: TRBV5-1
d_gene: NA

CDR3aa: CASSLLSYEQYF
CDR3nt: TGTGCCAGCAGTTTACTCTCCTACGAGCAGTACTTC
abundance: NA
j_gene: TRBJ2-7
v_gene: TRBV28
d_gene: NA

CDR3aa: CASSGGANEKLFF
CDR3nt: TGTGCCAGCAGTGGGGGGGCTAATGAAAAACTGTTTTTT
abundance: NA
j_gene: TRBJ1-4
v_gene: TRBV27
d_gene: NA

CDR3aa: CASSLNRATKNIQYF
CDR3nt: TGTGCCAGCAGCTTGAACAGGGCAACCAAAAACATTCAGTACTTC
abundance: NA
j_gene: TRBJ2-4
v_gene: TRBV5-4
d_gene: NA

CDR3aa: CASSGTGGVNYGYTF
CDR3nt: TGTGCCAGCAGTGGGACAGGGGGCGTTAACTATGGCTACACCTTC
abundance: NA
j_gene: TRBJ1-2
v_gene: TRBV6-1
d_gene: TRBD1

CDR3aa: CASSPQPLSNQPQHF
CDR3nt: TGTGCCAGTTCGCCCCAGCCCCTTAGCAATCAGCCCCAGCATTTT
abundance: once
j_gene: TRBJ1-5
v_gene: TRBV19
d_gene: NA

CDR3aa: CASSPRGGTSGTNEQFF
CDR3nt: TGTGCCAGCAGCCCAAGGGGGGGGACTAGCGGTACGAATGAGCAGTTCTTC
abundance: NA
j_gene: TRBJ2-1
v_gene: TRBV5-4
d_gene: TRBD2

CDR3aa: CASSLDISGTPYEQYF
CDR3nt: TGTGCCAGCAGCTTGGACATTAGCGGGACCCCCTACGAGCAGTACTTC
abundance: NA
j_gene: TRBJ2-7
v_gene: TRBV5-4
d_gene: TRBD2

CDR3aa: CSATRSEQYF
CDR3nt: TGCAGTGCTACGAGATCCGAGCAGTACTTC
abundance: NA
j_gene: TRBJ2-7
v_gene: TRBV20-1
d_gene: NA

CDR3aa: CASSSNWGSASSYEQYF
CDR3nt: TGTGCCAGCAGCTCAAACTGGGGGTCCGCTAGCTCCTACGAGCAGTACTTC
abundance: NA
j_gene: TRBJ2-7
v_gene: TRBV11-1
d_gene: NA

CDR3aa: CASFEVAGASYEQYF
CDR3nt: TGTGCCAGCTTCGAAGTAGCGGGGGCCTCCTACGAGCAGTACTTC
abundance: NA
j_gene: TRBJ2-7
v_gene: TRBV18
d_gene: TRBD2

CDR3aa: CASSNPVAETQYF
CDR3nt: TGTGCCAGCAGTAACCCAGTTGCCGAGACCCAGTACTTC
abundance: NA
j_gene: TRBJ2-5
v_gene: TRBV6-5
d_gene: NA

CDR3aa: CAWSPNYGYTF
CDR3nt: TGTGCCTGGAGTCCAAACTATGGCTACACCTTC
abundance: NA
j_gene: TRBJ1-2
v_gene: TRBV30
d_gene: NA

CDR3aa: CASRSGTGTYEQYF
CDR3nt: TGTGCCAGCAGATCCGGGACAGGGACCTACGAGCAGTACTTC
abundance: NA
j_gene: TRBJ2-7
v_gene: TRBV28
d_gene: TRBD1

CDR3aa: CASSLLFSNQPQHF
CDR3nt: TGTGCCAGCAGCTTACTGTTTAGCAATCAGCCCCAGCATTTT
abundance: NA
j_gene: TRBJ1-5
v_gene: TRBV7-8
d_gene: NA

CDR3aa: CASSFFPGQGGAYEQYF
CDR3nt: TGTGCCAGCAGTTTCTTCCCGGGACAGGGGGGTGCCTACGAGCAGTACTTC
abundance: NA
j_gene: TRBJ2-7
v_gene: TRBV28
d_gene: TRBD1

CDR3aa: CASSIGPGNTGELFF
CDR3nt: TGTGCCAGTAGTATCGGCCCGGGGAACACCGGGGAGCTGTTTTTT
abundance: NA
j_gene: TRBJ2-2
v_gene: TRBV19
d_gene: NA

CDR3aa: CASRLADSPFNTEAFF
CDR3nt: TGTGCCAGCAGGCTTGCTGACAGCCCCTTCAACACTGAAGCTTTCTTT
abundance: NA
j_gene: TRBJ1-1
v_gene: TRBV7-9
d_gene: NA

CDR3aa: CASSPRREWQPQHF
CDR3nt: TGTGCCAGCTCACCACGAAGGGAGTGGCAGCCCCAGCATTTT
abundance: few
j_gene: TRBJ1-5
v_gene: TRBV18
d_gene: NA

CDR3aa: CASSLELGASYEQYF
CDR3nt: TGTGCCAGCAGCTTAGAGCTGGGGGCCTCCTACGAGCAGTACTTC
abundance: NA
j_gene: TRBJ2-7
v_gene: TRBV11-2
d_gene: NA

CDR3aa: CASSDMGQGYNEQFF
CDR3nt: TGTGCCAGCAGTGACATGGGACAGGGGTACAATGAGCAGTTCTTC
abundance: NA
j_gene: TRBJ2-1
v_gene: TRBV6-4
d_gene: TRBD1

CDR3aa: CASSLTTAAATEVFF
CDR3nt: TGTGCCAGCAGCCTAACAACAGCTGCGGCCACTGAAGTTTTCTTT
abundance: NA
j_gene: TRBJ1-1
v_gene: TRBV11-2
d_gene: NA

CDR3aa: CASSELPGQGGSGNTIYF
CDR3nt: TGCGCCAGCAGTGAGTTACCGGGACAGGGAGGCTCTGGAAACACCATATATTTT
abundance: NA
j_gene: TRBJ1-3
v_gene: TRBV10-1
d_gene: TRBD1

CDR3aa: CASSSVVDEQYF
CDR3nt: TGTGCCAGCAGTTCTGTAGTTGACGAGCAGTACTTC
abundance: NA
j_gene: TRBJ2-7
v_gene: TRBV28
d_gene: NA

CDR3aa: CASRPPWASTEAFF
CDR3nt: TGTGCCAGCAGGCCACCATGGGCAAGCACTGAAGCTTTCTTT
abundance: NA
j_gene: TRBJ1-1
v_gene: TRBV28
d_gene: NA

CDR3aa: CSVAGGTGKDEQYF
CDR3nt: TGCAGCGTTGCCGGGGGGACAGGTAAGGACGAGCAGTACTTC
abundance: NA
j_gene: TRBJ2-7
v_gene: TRBV29-1
d_gene: NA

CDR3aa: CASRKGQGTEAFF
CDR3nt: TGTGCCAGCAGGAAGGGACAGGGCACTGAAGCTTTCTTT
abundance: once
j_gene: TRBJ1-1
v_gene: TRBV7-9
d_gene: TRBD1

CDR3aa: CASSIGEGGNQPQHF
CDR3nt: TGTGCCAGCTCAATCGGAGAGGGGGGGAATCAGCCCCAGCATTTT
abundance: NA
j_gene: TRBJ1-5
v_gene: TRBV18
d_gene: NA

CDR3aa: CASSLTTGDGYTF
CDR3nt: TGCGCCAGCAGCTTAACGACAGGGGATGGCTACACCTTC
abundance: NA
j_gene: TRBJ1-2
v_gene: TRBV5-1
d_gene: TRBD1

CDR3aa: CASSSDGRRSYNEQFF
CDR3nt: TGTGCCAGCAGCTCGGACGGGAGGCGGTCCTACAATGAGCAGTTCTTC
abundance: NA
j_gene: TRBJ2-1
v_gene: TRBV7-3
d_gene: TRBD2

CDR3aa: CASSEHRGGMGEQYF
CDR3nt: TGTGCCAGCAGCGAACACAGGGGAGGGATGGGCGAGCAGTACTTC
abundance: NA
j_gene: TRBJ2-7
v_gene: TRBV7-9
d_gene: NA

CDR3aa: CASSRLSASGSEQFF
CDR3nt: TGTGCCAGCAGCCGACTATCGGCGTCGGGTAGTGAGCAGTTCTTC
abundance: NA
j_gene: TRBJ2-1
v_gene: TRBV7-2
d_gene: NA

CDR3aa: CASSLILVRGKGYGYTF
CDR3nt: TGTGCCAGCAGCTTGATACTTGTCCGGGGTAAAGGGTATGGCTACACCTTC
abundance: once
j_gene: TRBJ1-2
v_gene: TRBV5-6
d_gene: NA

CDR3aa: CASSVSGGDQPQHF
CDR3nt: TGTGCCAGCAGTGTGTCCGGTGGGGATCAGCCCCAGCATTTT
abundance: once
j_gene: TRBJ1-5
v_gene: TRBV6-1
d_gene: NA

CDR3aa: CASSYSWDREGVVQPQHF
CDR3nt: TGTGCCAGCAGTTACTCGTGGGACAGGGAAGGGGTTGTTCAGCCCCAGCATTTT
abundance: NA
j_gene: TRBJ1-5
v_gene: TRBV6-7
d_gene: TRBD1

CDR3aa: CASSPASGNTIYF
CDR3nt: TGTGCCAGCTCACCGGCTTCCGGAAACACCATATATTTT
abundance: NA
j_gene: TRBJ1-3
v_gene: TRBV18
d_gene: NA

CDR3aa: CASSSGTGELFF
CDR3nt: TGTGCCAGCAGCTCGGGGACCGGGGAGCTGTTTTTT
abundance: NA
j_gene: TRBJ2-2
v_gene: TRBV25-1
d_gene: NA

CDR3aa: CASNKGSGYEQYF
CDR3nt: TGCGCCAGCAATAAAGGAAGCGGCTACGAGCAGTACTTC
abundance: NA
j_gene: TRBJ2-7
v_gene: TRBV5-1
d_gene: NA

CDR3aa: CAWSLGGDEQFF
CDR3nt: TGTGCCTGGAGTTTAGGGGGCGATGAGCAGTTCTTC
abundance: NA
j_gene: TRBJ2-1
v_gene: TRBV30
d_gene: TRBD1

CDR3aa: CASSEPTWGNTIYF
CDR3nt: TGCGCCAGCAGTGAGCCAACATGGGGAAACACCATATATTTT
abundance: once
j_gene: TRBJ1-3
v_gene: TRBV10-2
d_gene: NA

CDR3aa: CASSYGRSGANVLTF
CDR3nt: TGTGCCAGCAGCTACGGACGCTCTGGGGCCAACGTCCTGACTTTC
abundance: NA
j_gene: TRBJ2-6
v_gene: TRBV7-8
d_gene: NA

CDR3aa: CAMSLAAYSGANVLTF
CDR3nt: TGTGCCATGAGTCTAGCGGCGTACTCTGGGGCCAACGTCCTGACTTTC
abundance: once
j_gene: TRBJ2-6
v_gene: TRBV10-3
d_gene: TRBD2

CDR3aa: CASSAGLGSPLHF
CDR3nt: TGTGCCAGCAGTGCAGGGTTGGGTTCACCCCTCCACTTT
abundance: once
j_gene: TRBJ1-6
v_gene: TRBV25-1
d_gene: NA

CDR3aa: CATRGRGMFYEQYF
CDR3nt: TGTGCCACCCGGGGCCGGGGGATGTTCTACGAGCAGTACTTC
abundance: NA
j_gene: TRBJ2-7
v_gene: TRBV6-5
d_gene: NA

CDR3aa: CASSSGGSGNTIYF
CDR3nt: TGTGCCAGCAGTTCAGGGGGTTCTGGAAACACCATATATTTT
abundance: NA
j_gene: TRBJ1-3
v_gene: TRBV28
d_gene: TRBD1

CDR3aa: CASSDQESSYEQYF
CDR3nt: TGTGCCAGCAGTGATCAGGAGAGCTCCTACGAGCAGTACTTC
abundance: NA
j_gene: TRBJ2-7
v_gene: TRBV6-1
d_gene: NA

CDR3aa: CASSLASHTDTQYF
CDR3nt: TGCGCCAGCAGCTTGGCGAGCCACACAGATACGCAGTATTTT
abundance: NA
j_gene: TRBJ2-3
v_gene: TRBV5-1
d_gene: NA